This T cell receptor (beta chain) was profiled in a study of cytomegalovirus exposure and HLA in healthy donors. A remark on this clone: What it recognizes is unknown.

60 Vbeta and 13 Jbeta primers were used in PCR. The method was immunoSEQ multiplex PCR; TCRdb's version includes in-frame clones alone and lacks a portion of them. The data contain 95,000 to 120,000 clones, around 68% of them singletons. Study results and caveats: CMV serostatus was the sole immune exposure information available. In a later analysis, productive TCRs from donors in an Asian-associated ancestry cluster reportedly carried fewer N-insertions than the cohort mean.

This CDR3 comprises 13 residues. Germline V lookup: CDR1 MNHNY, CDR2 SVGAGI (reference sequence). Trimming removed 2 bases at V and 7 bases at J, with 11 bases between. Sequences were obtained from PBMCs. The rearrangement links TRBV6-6 to TRBJ1-1; no definite D call. The clonotype originates from a woman aged 40 to 50 in good health and CMV-seropositive. In DNA form, the CDR3 reads TGTGCCAGCAGTTACGGGAGAGACATTGAAGCTTTCTTT. Translating it yields CASSYGRDIEAFF.